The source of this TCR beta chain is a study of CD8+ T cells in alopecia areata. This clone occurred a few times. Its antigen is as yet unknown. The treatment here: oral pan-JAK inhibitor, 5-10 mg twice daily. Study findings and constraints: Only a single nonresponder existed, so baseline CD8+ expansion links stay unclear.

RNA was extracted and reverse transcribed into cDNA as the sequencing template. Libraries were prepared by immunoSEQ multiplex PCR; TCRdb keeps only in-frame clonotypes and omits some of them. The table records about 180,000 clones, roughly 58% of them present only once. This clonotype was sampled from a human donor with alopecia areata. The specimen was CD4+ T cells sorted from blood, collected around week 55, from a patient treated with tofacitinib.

CDR3 in amino acids: CASSSRRGELFF. CDR3 nucleotide sequence: TGTGCCAGCAGCTCCCGACGCGGGGAGCTGTTTTTT. This chain joins TRBV11-3 and TRBJ2-2, with D uncertain. The CDR3 loop spans 12 amino acids. V lost 4 bases, J lost 7 bases, and 7 bases lay in between. In germline, CDR1 is SGHNT, CDR2 YENEEA. The entire variable domain, with the rest obtained from reference TRBV11-3 and TRBJ2-2, is as follows: EAGVVQSPRYKIIEKKQPVAFWCNPISGHNTLYWYLQNLGQGPELLIRYENEEAVDDSQLPKDRFSAERLKGVDSTLKIQPAELGDSAVYLCASSSRRGELFFGEGSRLTVL.